This TCR beta chain was documented in a study of T cell responses to AZD1222 COVID-19 vaccine. Broader study findings: Seropositive at baseline were only six AZD1222 recipients. No repertoire was sampled before or during the peak T cell response, only after it.

V lost 3 bases to trimming and J lost 6 bases, with 9 bases between them. There are 14 residues in the CDR3. Per the germline V gene, CDR1 is LGHDT and CDR2 is YNNKEL (reference sequence). Produced via immunoSEQ multiplex PCR; TCRdb's table is partial and in-frame only. The data hold about 140,000 clones, with 80% to 95% observed a single time. Details on this clone: Its antigen is currently unknown.

This chain joins TRBV3-1 (or the pseudogene TRBV3-2) and TRBJ1-6, with D hard to call. This clonotype originated in an adult in good health. The sample in question was peripheral blood, obtained on day 0 of AZD1222 vaccination. The CDR3 DNA reads as TGTGCCAGCAGCCAGGTCTGGGCTAATTCACCCCTCCACTTT. Translating gives CASSQVWANSPLHF.